A selection of T cell receptor beta chains follows, all from one sample in a study of PD-L1 blockade in urothelial cancer. Measured with immunoSEQ multiplex PCR; TCRdb has only the in-frame clones, and not every one. The sample holds some 47,000 clones, about four fifths seen once. The input for sequencing was PBMCs, taken around atezolizumab (anti-PD-L1) treatment. Receptors originate from a man between 65 and 85 years old with urothelial cancer. Each CDR3 is given with its conserved first and last residue. A D gene is named only where the DNA matches it firmly. Size values are once, few and many counts, or a class for expanded clones, and some rows have none.

j_call clone_size cdr3_length d_call v_call cdr3_aa cdr3_nt
TRBJ2-7 - 14 - TRBV7-8 CASSFKGGPYEQYF TGTGCCAGCAGCTTCAAAGGGGGACCCTACGAGCAGTACTTC
TRBJ2-3 - 18 TRBD1 TRBV5-6 CASSLNLRTGGYTDTQYF TGTGCCAGCAGCTTGAACCTTCGGACAGGGGGATACACAGATACGCAGTATTTT
TRBJ2-1 - 12 - TRBV9 CASARRGNEQFF TGTGCCAGCGCTCGAAGGGGCAATGAGCAGTTCTTC
TRBJ1-5 once 15 - TRBV5-1 CASSLSGDGNQPQHF TGCGCCAGCAGCTTGTCAGGGGATGGGAATCAGCCCCAGCATTTT
TRBJ1-2 - 17 - TRBV18 CASSPNAGAAGGYGYTF TGTGCCAGCTCACCAAATGCAGGTGCCGCCGGGGGCTATGGCTACACCTTC
TRBJ2-7 - 16 TRBD2 TRBV6-4 CASRSLGGEFPYEQYF TGTGCCAGCAGGAGCTTGGGAGGGGAGTTCCCCTACGAGCAGTACTTC
TRBJ2-3 - 14 - TRBV7-9 CASSLRPGLDTQYF TGTGCCAGCAGCTTAAGACCGGGATTGGATACGCAGTATTTT
TRBJ2-7 few 17 TRBD1 TRBV19 CASTNEPRDRTSYEQYF TGTGCCAGTACTAATGAACCACGGGACAGGACCTCCTACGAGCAGTACTTC
TRBJ1-1 few 14 - TRBV10-3 CAISEIGGNTEAFF TGTGCCATCAGTGAAATAGGGGGAAACACTGAAGCTTTCTTT
TRBJ2-1 - 14 TRBD2 TRBV29-1 CSVGTRLAGPQQFF TGCAGCGTTGGAACTAGGTTAGCGGGACCCCAGCAGTTCTTC
TRBJ2-7 once 16 TRBD2 TRBV14 CASSQPLERGGPEQYF TGTGCCAGCAGCCAACCGTTGGAGCGGGGGGGCCCCGAGCAGTACTTC
TRBJ2-2 - 13 - TRBV5-6 CASSLAGTGELFF TGTGCCAGCAGTTTGGCAGGGACCGGGGAGCTGTTTTTT
TRBJ2-4 once 15 - TRBV27 CASSKNTVAKNIQYF TGTGCCAGCAGTAAAAACACAGTAGCCAAAAACATTCAGTACTTC
TRBJ2-1 - 16 TRBD2 TRBV9 CASSERSSGGYNEQFF TGTGCCAGCAGCGAACGATCTAGCGGGGGCTACAATGAGCAGTTCTTC
TRBJ2-1 - 16 - TRBV19 CASTSTGFSSYNEQFF TGTGCCAGTACCTCAACAGGGTTCAGCTCCTACAATGAGCAGTTCTTC
TRBJ1-1 few 12 - TRBV29-1 CSVVTSRDGAFF TGCAGCGTTGTAACCTCCAGGGATGGAGCTTTCTTT
TRBJ1-5 - 15 - TRBV5-1 CASSTAGGLGQPQHF TGCGCCAGCAGCACGGCCGGGGGGTTGGGTCAGCCCCAGCATTTT
TRBJ1-5 - 15 TRBD1 TRBV6-6 CASSYHDRVDQPQHF TGTGCCAGCAGTTACCACGACAGGGTTGATCAGCCCCAGCATTTT
TRBJ1-3 - 17 - TRBV28 CASSLAGRREGGNTIYF TGTGCCAGCAGTTTAGCCGGGCGGAGGGAGGGAGGAAACACCATATATTTT
TRBJ1-5 - 14 - TRBV19 CASCHSGGNQPQHF TGTGCCAGTTGCCATTCCGGTGGCAATCAGCCCCAGCATTTT